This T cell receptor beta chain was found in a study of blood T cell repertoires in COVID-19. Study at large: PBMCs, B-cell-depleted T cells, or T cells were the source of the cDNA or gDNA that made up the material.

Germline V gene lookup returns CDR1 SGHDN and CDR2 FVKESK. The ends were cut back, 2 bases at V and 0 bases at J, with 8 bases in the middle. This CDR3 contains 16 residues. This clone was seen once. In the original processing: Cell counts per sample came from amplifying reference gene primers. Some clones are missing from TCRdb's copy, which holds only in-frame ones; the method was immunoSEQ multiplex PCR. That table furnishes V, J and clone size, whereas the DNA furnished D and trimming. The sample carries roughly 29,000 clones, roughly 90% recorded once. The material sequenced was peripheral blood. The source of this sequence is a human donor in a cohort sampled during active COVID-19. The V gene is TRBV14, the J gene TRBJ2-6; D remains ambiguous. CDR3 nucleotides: TGTGCCAGCAGCCAACTTTGGAGCTCTGGGGCCAACGTCCTGACTTTC. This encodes CASSQLWSSGANVLTF.